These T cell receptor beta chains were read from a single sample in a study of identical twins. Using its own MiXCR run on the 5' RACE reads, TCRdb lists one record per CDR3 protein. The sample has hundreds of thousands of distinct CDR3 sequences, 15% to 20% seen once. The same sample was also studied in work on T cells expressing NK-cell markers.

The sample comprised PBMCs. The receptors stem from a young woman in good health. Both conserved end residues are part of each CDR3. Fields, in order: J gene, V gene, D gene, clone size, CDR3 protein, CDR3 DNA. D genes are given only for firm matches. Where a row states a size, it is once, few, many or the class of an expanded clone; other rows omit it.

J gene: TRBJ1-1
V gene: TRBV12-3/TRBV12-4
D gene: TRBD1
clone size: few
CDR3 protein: CASREKTGRGNTEAFF
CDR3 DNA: TGTGCCAGCAGAGAGAAGACAGGGAGGGGGAACACTGAAGCTTTCTTT

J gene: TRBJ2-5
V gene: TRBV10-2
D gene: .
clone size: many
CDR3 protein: CASSPQIGETQYF
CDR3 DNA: TGCGCCAGCAGTCCCCAGATCGGAGAGACCCAGTACTTC

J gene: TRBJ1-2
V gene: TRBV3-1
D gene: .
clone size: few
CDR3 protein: CASSHEGGYGYTF
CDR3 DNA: TGTGCCAGCAGCCACGAAGGGGGCTATGGCTACACCTTC

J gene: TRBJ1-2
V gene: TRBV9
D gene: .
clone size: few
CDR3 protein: CASSAATGANYGYTF
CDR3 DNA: TGTGCCAGCAGCGCCGCGACAGGAGCTAACTATGGCTACACCTTC

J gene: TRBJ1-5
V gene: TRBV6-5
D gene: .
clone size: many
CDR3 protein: CASSYSGVSNQPQHF
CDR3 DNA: TGTGCCAGCAGTTATTCAGGGGTTAGCAATCAGCCCCAGCATTTT

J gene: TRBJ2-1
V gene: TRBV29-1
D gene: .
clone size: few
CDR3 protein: CSVQGKRYNEQFF
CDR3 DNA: TGCAGCGTTCAGGGGAAACGCTACAATGAGCAGTTCTTC

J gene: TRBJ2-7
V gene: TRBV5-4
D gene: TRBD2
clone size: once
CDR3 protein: CASSLAGVVYEQYF
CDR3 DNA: TGTGCCAGCAGCTTAGCGGGAGTCGTCTACGAGCAGTACTTC

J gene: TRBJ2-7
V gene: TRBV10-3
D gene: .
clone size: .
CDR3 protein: CAISEEASDPDEQYF
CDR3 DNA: TGTGCCATCAGCGAAGAGGCTAGCGATCCGGACGAGCAGTACTTC

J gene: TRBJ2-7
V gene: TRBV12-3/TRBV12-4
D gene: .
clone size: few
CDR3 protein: CASSFAGFYEQYF
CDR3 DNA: TGTGCCAGCAGTTTCGCGGGGTTCTACGAGCAGTACTTC

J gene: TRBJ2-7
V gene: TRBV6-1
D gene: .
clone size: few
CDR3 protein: CASSPARTATYEWQYF
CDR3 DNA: TGTGCCAGCAGTCCGGCGAGGACGGCTACATACGAGTGGCAGTACTTC

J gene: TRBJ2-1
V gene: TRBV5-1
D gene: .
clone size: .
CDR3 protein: CASSSGDRAYNEQFF
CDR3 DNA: TGCGCCAGCAGCTCGGGGGACAGAGCCTACAATGAGCAGTTCTTC

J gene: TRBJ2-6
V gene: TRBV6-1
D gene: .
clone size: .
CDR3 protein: CASAGANVLTF
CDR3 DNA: TGTGCCAGTGCCGGGGCCAACGTCCTGACTTTC

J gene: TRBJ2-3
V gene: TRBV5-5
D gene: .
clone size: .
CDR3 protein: CASSLGRLGDGDTQYF
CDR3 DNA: TGTGCCAGCAGCTTGGGAAGACTCGGGGATGGGGATACGCAGTATTTT

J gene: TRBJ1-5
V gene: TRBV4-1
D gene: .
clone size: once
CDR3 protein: CASSQRSMDRTFNQPQHF
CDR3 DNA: TGCGCCAGCAGCCAAAGATCGATGGACCGGACATTCAATCAGCCCCAGCATTTT

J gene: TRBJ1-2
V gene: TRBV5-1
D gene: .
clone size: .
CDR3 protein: CASSTRDGFDGYTF
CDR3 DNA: TGCGCCAGCAGCACCCGGGACGGTTTCGATGGCTACACCTTC

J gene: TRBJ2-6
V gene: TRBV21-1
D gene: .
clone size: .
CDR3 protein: CASSTLSGRSGANVLTF
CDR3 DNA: TGTGCCAGCAGCACCCTCTCAGGGCGGTCTGGGGCCAACGTCCTGACTTTC

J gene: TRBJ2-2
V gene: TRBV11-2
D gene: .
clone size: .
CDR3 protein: CASRRRGTGELFF
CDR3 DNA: TGTGCCAGCAGGCGCAGGGGTACCGGGGAGCTGTTTTTT

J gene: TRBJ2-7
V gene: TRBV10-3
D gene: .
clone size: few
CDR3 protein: CAISEARARSYEQYF
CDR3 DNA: TGTGCCATCAGTGAAGCCAGGGCGCGCTCCTACGAGCAGTACTTC

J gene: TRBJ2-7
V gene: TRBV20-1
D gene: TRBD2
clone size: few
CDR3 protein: CSVSGGDSYEQYF
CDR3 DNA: TGCAGTGTGAGCGGGGGGGACTCCTACGAGCAGTACTTC

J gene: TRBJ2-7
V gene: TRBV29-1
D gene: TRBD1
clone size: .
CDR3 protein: CSVQKGQEAYEQYF
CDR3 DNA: TGCAGCGTCCAGAAGGGACAGGAGGCCTACGAGCAGTACTTC

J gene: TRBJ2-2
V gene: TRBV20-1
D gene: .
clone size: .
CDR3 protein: CSARGWGSNTGELFF
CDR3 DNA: TGCAGTGCTAGAGGGTGGGGTTCGAACACCGGGGAGCTGTTTTTT

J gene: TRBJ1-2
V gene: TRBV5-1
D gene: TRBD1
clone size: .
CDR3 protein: CASSWSGTGYAYGYTF
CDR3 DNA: TGCGCCAGCAGCTGGTCCGGGACAGGGTATGCCTATGGCTACACCTTC

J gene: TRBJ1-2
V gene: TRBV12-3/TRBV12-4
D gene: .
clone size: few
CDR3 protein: CASSSEGYSYGYTF
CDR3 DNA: TGTGCCAGCAGTTCCGAGGGCTACTCCTATGGCTACACCTTC

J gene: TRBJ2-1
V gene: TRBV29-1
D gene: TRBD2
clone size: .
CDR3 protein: CSVNSGGGYNEQFF
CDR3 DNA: TGCAGCGTTAATAGCGGGGGGGGATACAATGAGCAGTTCTTC

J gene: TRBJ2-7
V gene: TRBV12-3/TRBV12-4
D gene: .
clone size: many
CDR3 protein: CASSRTASYEQYF
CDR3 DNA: TGTGCCAGCAGTCGGACAGCTTCCTACGAGCAGTACTTC

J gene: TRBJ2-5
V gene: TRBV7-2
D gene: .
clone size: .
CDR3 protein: CASSLGPITSSETQYF
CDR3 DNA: TGTGCCAGCAGCTTAGGGCCGATCACTTCGTCGGAGACCCAGTACTTC

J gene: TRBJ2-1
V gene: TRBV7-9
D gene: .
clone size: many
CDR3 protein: CASNGAFYNEQFF
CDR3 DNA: TGTGCCAGCAACGGTGCCTTCTACAATGAGCAGTTCTTC

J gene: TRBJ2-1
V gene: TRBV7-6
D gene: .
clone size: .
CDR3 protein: CASSPNNYNEQFF
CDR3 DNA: TGTGCCAGCAGCCCGAATAACTACAATGAGCAGTTCTTC

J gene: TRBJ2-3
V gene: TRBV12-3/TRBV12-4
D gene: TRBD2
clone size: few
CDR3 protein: CASRPGLAVTDTQYF
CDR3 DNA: TGTGCCAGCAGGCCGGGACTAGCGGTAACAGATACGCAGTATTTT

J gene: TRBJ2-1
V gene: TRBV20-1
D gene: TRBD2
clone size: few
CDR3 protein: CSATGLAGAEQFF
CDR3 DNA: TGCAGTGCCACCGGCCTAGCGGGGGCTGAGCAGTTCTTC

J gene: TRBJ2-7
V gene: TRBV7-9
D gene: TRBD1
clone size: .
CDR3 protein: CASSSPGQVVYEQYF
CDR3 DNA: TGTGCCAGCAGCTCTCCGGGACAGGTGGTTTACGAGCAGTACTTC

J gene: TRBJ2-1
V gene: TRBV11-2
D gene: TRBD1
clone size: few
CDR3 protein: CASRTIRGTTTNEQFF
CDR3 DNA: TGTGCCAGCAGAACCATCAGGGGGACAACGACTAATGAGCAGTTCTTC

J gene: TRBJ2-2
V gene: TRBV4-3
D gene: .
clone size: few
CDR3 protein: CASSQVGSPGELFF
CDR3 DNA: TGCGCCAGCAGCCAAGTCGGAAGCCCCGGGGAGCTGTTTTTT

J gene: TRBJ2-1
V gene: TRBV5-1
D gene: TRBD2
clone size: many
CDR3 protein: CASSSSGGGYNEQFF
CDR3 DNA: TGCGCCAGCAGCTCTAGCGGGGGGGGCTACAATGAGCAGTTCTTC

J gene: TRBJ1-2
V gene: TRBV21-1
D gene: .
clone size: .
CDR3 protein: CASGRVVYGYTF
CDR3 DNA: TGTGCCAGCGGCCGGGTGGTCTATGGCTACACCTTC

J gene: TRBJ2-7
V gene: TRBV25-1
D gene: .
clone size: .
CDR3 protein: CASSDRCEQYF
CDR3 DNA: TGTGCCAGCAGTGACCGCTGCGAGCAGTACTTC

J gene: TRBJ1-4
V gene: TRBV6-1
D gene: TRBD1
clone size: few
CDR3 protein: CASRAGTGGELFF
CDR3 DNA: TGTGCCAGCAGAGCCGGGACAGGGGGGGAACTGTTTTTT

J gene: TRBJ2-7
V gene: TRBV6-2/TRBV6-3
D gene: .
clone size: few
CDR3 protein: CASSYGAGEQYF
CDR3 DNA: TGTGCCAGCAGTTACGGGGCAGGCGAGCAGTACTTC

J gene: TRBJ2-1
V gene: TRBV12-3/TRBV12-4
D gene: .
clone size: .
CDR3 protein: CASSLVYSSSYNEQFF
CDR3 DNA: TGTGCCAGCAGTTTGGTGTACAGCAGCTCCTACAATGAGCAGTTCTTC

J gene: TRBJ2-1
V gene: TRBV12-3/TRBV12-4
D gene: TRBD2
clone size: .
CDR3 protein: CASSFRLSWASSGNEQFF
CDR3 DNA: TGTGCCAGCAGTTTCCGTCTGTCTTGGGCTTCTAGCGGGAATGAGCAGTTCTTC

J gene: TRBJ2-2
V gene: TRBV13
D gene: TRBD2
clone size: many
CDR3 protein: CASSLTSGATGELFF
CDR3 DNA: TGTGCCAGCAGCCTGACTAGCGGGGCCACCGGGGAGCTGTTTTTT

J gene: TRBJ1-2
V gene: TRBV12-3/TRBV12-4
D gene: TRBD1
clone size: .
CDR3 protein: CASTSYPGGANYGYTF
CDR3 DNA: TGTGCCAGCACTTCTTACCCAGGGGGAGCTAACTATGGCTACACCTTC

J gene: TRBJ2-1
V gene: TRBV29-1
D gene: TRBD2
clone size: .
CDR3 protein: CSVLGLAGPTYNEQFF
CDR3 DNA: TGCAGCGTTCTAGGACTAGCGGGACCGACCTACAATGAGCAGTTCTTC

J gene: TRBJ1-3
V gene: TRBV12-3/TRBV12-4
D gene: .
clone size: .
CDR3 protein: CASNTRGNTIYF
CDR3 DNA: TGTGCCAGCAATACTCGCGGAAACACCATATATTTT

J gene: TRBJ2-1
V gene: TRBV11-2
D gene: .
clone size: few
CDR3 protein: CASSPPGVLMGAYNEQFF
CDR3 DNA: TGTGCCAGCAGCCCACCCGGGGTCCTAATGGGTGCCTACAATGAGCAGTTCTTC

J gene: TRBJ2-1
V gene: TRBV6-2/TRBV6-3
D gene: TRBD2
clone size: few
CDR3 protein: CASTGLAGGLGNEQFF
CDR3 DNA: TGTGCCAGCACTGGGCTAGCGGGAGGTTTGGGTAATGAGCAGTTCTTC

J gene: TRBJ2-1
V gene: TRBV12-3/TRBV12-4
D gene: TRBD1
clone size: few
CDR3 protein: CASTPGQQYNEQFF
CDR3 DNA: TGTGCCAGCACCCCGGGACAGCAGTACAATGAGCAGTTCTTC

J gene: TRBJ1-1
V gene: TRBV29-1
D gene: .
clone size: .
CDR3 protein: CSVIESLAEAFF
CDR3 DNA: TGCAGCGTTATAGAGTCACTAGCTGAAGCTTTCTTT

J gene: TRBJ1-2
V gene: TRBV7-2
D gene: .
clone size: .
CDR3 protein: CASSSPSGVAHYGYTF
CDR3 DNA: TGTGCCAGCAGCTCTCCCAGCGGGGTCGCGCACTATGGCTACACCTTC

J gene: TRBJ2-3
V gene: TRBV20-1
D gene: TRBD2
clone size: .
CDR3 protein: CSARNPIPSGGAADTQYF
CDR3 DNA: TGCAGTGCCAGAAACCCGATACCGAGCGGGGGGGCTGCAGATACGCAGTATTTT

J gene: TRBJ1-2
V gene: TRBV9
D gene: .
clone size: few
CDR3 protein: CASSARFEGYTF
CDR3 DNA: TGTGCCAGCAGCGCACGTTTCGAAGGCTACACCTTC

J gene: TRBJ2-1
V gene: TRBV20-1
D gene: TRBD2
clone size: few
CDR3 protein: CSARALAGGRNEQFF
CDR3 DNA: TGCAGTGCTAGGGCTCTAGCGGGAGGTCGGAATGAGCAGTTCTTC